The text below deals with one T cell receptor (beta chain). Repertoires were generated with immunoSEQ multiplex PCR, while TCRdb's copy carries only in-frame clones and drops some. The sample lists about 69,000 clones, approximately 91% occurring once. From germline, CDR1 is LNHNV and CDR2 YYDKDF (reference sequence). CDR3 length: 16 amino acids. V gave up 0 bases and J gave up 6 bases, with 12 bases separating them. This entry belongs to a study of T cell changes during pregnancy in multiple sclerosis. Material: peripheral blood, obtained in the third trimester of pregnancy. The rearrangement links TRBV15 to TRBJ1-6; D possibly corresponds to TRBD1 (6 bases). The clonotype comes from a female donor with multiple sclerosis, enrolled in a pregnancy study. CDR3 amino acids: CATSRDGGLRNSPLHF. CDR3 in DNA: TGTGCCACCAGCAGAGACGGGGGGCTACGTAATTCACCCCTCCACTTT.